The 25 T cell receptor beta chains reported below all come from one sample, sequenced in a study of vaccination effects on CD4 cells after COVID-19. Antigen-specific CD4+ T cells were expanded with viral peptide pools in the ViraFEST assay before sequencing. Once cultured for 9 to 11 days, the cells underwent separation to obtain CD4+ T cells. No vaccinee had earlier SARS-CoV-2 infection, and nucleocapsid antibodies were negative. For these receptors, no antigen is known. Repertoires were generated with immunoSEQ multiplex PCR, while TCRdb's copy carries only in-frame clones and drops some. The data show around 66,000 clones, with roughly 76% seen just once and 3% to 4% held by the top ten. Sequencing used CD4+ T cells from PBMCs cultured with HCoV-OC43 spike peptides, obtained before COVID-19 vaccination. Subset: HCoV-OC43 spike overlapping peptide pool stimulation. The receptors here all came from a human donor who received a COVID-19 vaccine.

This CDR3 reads CASSRIRGTEDYGYTF. Here the CDR3 DNA reads TGTGCCAGCAGCCGCATACGTGGGACAGAAGACTATGGCTACACCTTC. The J gene is TRBJ1-2, the V gene TRBV9; 7 nucleotides match TRBD1. CDR3 length: 16 amino acids. Germline V gene lookup returns CDR1 SGDLS and CDR2 YYNGEE. V was pared by 4 bases and J by 3 bases, with 12 bases of the junction left unmatched.

This clone has just one count. The genes are TRBV29-1 and TRBJ1-2; D not certain. The CDR3 spans 15 residues. The V gene lost 0 bases and the J gene lost 2 bases, with 13 bases spanning the gap. Germline values: CDR1 SQVTM, CDR2 ANQGSEA. The CDR3 region is CSVEDWEGVNYGYTF. DNA for the CDR3: TGCAGCGTTGAAGATTGGGAGGGAGTGAACTATGGCTACACCTTC.

This clone was recorded once. The CDR3 nucleotides are TGTGCCAGCAGACGCCCCGGGGCCAACGTCCTGACTTTC. Translated: CASRRPGANVLTF. The chain couples TRBV6-5 to TRBJ2-6; D uncertain. This CDR3 has 13 amino acids. V lost 6 bases and J lost 4, with 7 bases in between. CDR1 and CDR2 (germline): MNHEY, SVGAGI.

The CDR3 coding sequence is TGTGCCAGCAGCCCAACAGGGATAGTAGGGGAAGCTTTCTTT. Protein sequence: CASSPTGIVGEAFF. This chain joins TRBV7-9 and TRBJ1-1; TRBD1 is a possible D gene (6 bases). Trimming stripped 5 bases from V and 8 bases from J, with 18 bases between. The CDR3 spans 14 residues. Germline loops: CDR1 SEHNR, CDR2 FQNEAQ (reference sequence).

This clone came up a few times. The chain uses TRBV18 and TRBJ1-5; D remains unclear. V was trimmed by 6 bases and J by 4 bases, leaving 10 bases between them. Looked up from germline, CDR1 is KGHSH and CDR2 is LQKENI. There are 13 residues in the CDR3. As DNA, the CDR3 is TGTGCCAGCTCCCCAGGCCGAAATCAGCCCCAGCATTTT. Encoded protein: CASSPGRNQPQHF.

The V and J genes are TRBV2 and TRBJ2-3, with no clear D. The V end was cut by 1 base, the J end by 14 bases, with 16 bases between. This CDR3 has 13 amino acids. CDR1 SNHLY and CDR2 FYNNEI come from the germline V gene. This CDR3 reads CASSEGGWTSRYF. CDR3 nucleotides: TGTGCCAGCAGTGAAGGAGGTTGGACCTCACGGTATTTT.

The count of this clone is one. The CDR3: CASSFRPDRAQETQYF. The CDR3 bases are TGTGCCAGCAGCTTTAGACCGGACAGGGCGCAAGAGACCCAGTACTTC. This sequence joins TRBV11-2 and TRBJ2-5; 8 bases are shared with TRBD1. The CDR3 runs 16 residues. V lost 3 bases, J lost 2 bases, and 8 bases stayed unmatched. The germline V gene has CDR1 SGHAT and CDR2 FQNNGV.

The rearrangement links TRBV5-1 to TRBJ2-2, with TRBD1 identical over 7 bases. The CDR3 totals 14 residues. The V gene's germline CDR1 is SGHRS and CDR2 YFSETQ. Losses at the gene ends were 4 bases for V and 7 bases for J; bases not matched to a gene: 7. CDR3 sequence (DNA): TGCGCCAGCAGCGGACAGGTGCGGGTCGGGGAGCTGTTTTTT. As protein: CASSGQVRVGELFF.

The chain carries TRBV7-2 and TRBJ2-3, with TRBD1 identical over 7 bases. This CDR3 spans 17 amino acids. Trimming took 5 bases from V and 4 from J; bases not matched to a gene: 15. Germline lookup yields CDR1 SGHTA and CDR2 FQGNSA. The CDR3: CASSPREWTGYPDTQYF. As DNA, the CDR3 is TGTGCCAGCAGCCCAAGGGAATGGACAGGCTACCCAGATACGCAGTATTTT.

This chain uses TRBV6-1 with TRBJ2-7, with D perhaps matching TRBD1 (6 bases). Trimming shortened V by 4 bases and J by 0 bases, and 16 bases separated the two germline ends. CDR3 length: 16 residues. The germline CDR1 and CDR2 sequences are MNHNS and SASEGT. CDR3 sequence (DNA): TGTGCCAGCAGTGGAAATCCTGGACAGAGCTCCTACGAGCAGTACGTC. This sequence encodes CASSGNPGQSSYEQYV.

J is TRBJ2-3 and V is TRBV7-3; TRBD1 aligns across 7 bases. Germline V gives CDR1 SGHTA, CDR2 FQGTGA. Losses at the gene ends were 3 bases for V and 4 bases for J; bases not matched to a gene: 13. The CDR3 contains 17 residues. DNA of the CDR3: TGTGCCAGCAGCTTCGGATTTGGTTCAGGGGGATCAGATACGCAGTATTTT. Protein: CASSFGFGSGGSDTQYF.

The chain is built from TRBV5-1 and TRBJ1-2; D gene uncertain. CDR1 and CDR2 from the germline V gene are SGHRS and YFSETQ. The ends were cut back, 6 bases at V and 8 bases at J, with 17 bases in the middle. The CDR3 totals 13 residues. The CDR3 is CASTSGGSGGYTF. CDR3 coding DNA: TGCGCCAGCACCTCGGGCGGTTCGGGGGGCTACACCTTC.

This chain links TRBV6-2 or TRBV6-3 with TRBJ2-7; 13 nucleotides agree with TRBD2. Germline-derived CDR1 and CDR2 are MNHEY and SVGEGT. V dropped 4 bases and J dropped 3; count of bases not matched to a gene: 6. The CDR3 is 16 residues long. CDR3 DNA: TGTGCCAGCAGTTCCGAGGGACTAGCGGGGTACTACGAGCAGTACGTC. Translated: CASSSEGLAGYYEQYV.

V usage is TRBV7-9 and J usage is TRBJ1-1; the D is unclear. Trimming removed 5 bases at V and 0 bases at J, with 7 bases between. This CDR3 has 13 residues. Germline CDR1 SEHNR, CDR2 FQNEAQ (reference sequence). The CDR3 region is CASSTTVNTEAFF. The CDR3, as DNA: TGTGCCAGCAGCACGACGGTGAACACTGAAGCTTTCTTT.

The chain links TRBV28 to TRBJ1-2; possible D gene TRBD1, 5 bases. V was pared by 1 base and J by 6 bases, with 9 bases between. The germline gives CDR1 MDHEN, CDR2 SYDVKM. The CDR3 has 13 amino acids. Here the CDR3 reads CASSLLGGNGYTF. The CDR3 DNA sequence: TGTGCCAGCAGTTTATTGGGGGGTAATGGCTACACCTTC.

V and J are TRBV24-1 and TRBJ2-1; D perhaps matches TRBD2 (7 bases). Germline assignment: CDR1 KGHDR and CDR2 SFDVKD. This CDR3 has 18 residues. V gave up 5 bases and J gave up 7 bases, with 26 bases separating them. The DNA of the CDR3 is TGTGCCACCAGTGTCCCCCCAGCTCTGGGGGGGCGTCGAAATGAGCAGTTCTTC. This encodes CATSVPPALGGRRNEQFF.

The chain employs TRBV19 and TRBJ1-1; D gene ambiguous. The CDR3 consists of 15 residues. CDR1 is LNHDA, CDR2 SQIVND, per germline (reference sequence). V lost 6 bases and J lost 2, with 16 bases in between. The CDR3 bases are TGTGCCAGTAGGAAGGAGGCCCCTCCAAACACTGAAGCTTTCTTT. Translating gives CASRKEAPPNTEAFF.

The chain uses TRBV24-1 and TRBJ2-5, with TRBD1 identical over 10 bases. This CDR3 spans 18 amino acids. CDR1 is KGHDR and CDR2 is SFDVKD in the germline V gene. Losses at the gene ends were 3 bases for V and 5 bases for J; bases not matched to a gene: 14. The CDR3 spells CATSDPANPGQGRETQYF. The CDR3 nucleotides read TGTGCCACCAGTGATCCAGCGAATCCGGGACAGGGGCGGGAGACCCAGTACTTC.

The chain carries TRBV6-4 and TRBJ1-1; unclear D gene. The CDR3 covers 12 residues. Germline V gives CDR1 MRHNA, CDR2 SNTAGT. The ends were cut back, 3 bases at V and 6 bases at J, with 8 bases in the middle. This CDR3 is CASSDFTAEAFF. CDR3 in DNA: TGTGCCAGCAGTGATTTTACGGCTGAAGCTTTCTTT.

The J gene is TRBJ1-2, the V gene TRBV12-3 or TRBV12-4, with D hard to call. V dropped 6 bases and J dropped 4 bases, with 9 bases sitting between them. CDR3 length equals 12 residues. CDR3 bases: TGTGCCAGCAGCCCCTCGAGCTATGGCTACACCTTC. It is translated as CASSPSSYGYTF.

The chain recombines TRBV4-3 with TRBJ1-6; D is unresolved. The CDR3 covers 14 residues. V lost 0 bases and J lost 10, with 10 bases in between. In germline, CDR1 is LGHNA, CDR2 YSLEER. As DNA, the CDR3 is TGCGCCAGCAGCCAAGAACGGGTTAGCTCACCCCTCCACTTT. Its translation: CASSQERVSSPLHF.

The genes are TRBV6-5 and TRBJ1-2; perhaps TRBD1 as D (5 bases). This CDR3 region has 16 residues. Germline loops: CDR1 MNHEY, CDR2 SVGAGI. Deletions cut 0 bases from V and 2 bases from J, with 13 bases between. The chain's CDR3 is CASSYSAGIMNYGYTF. In nucleotides, the CDR3 is TGTGCCAGCAGTTACTCGGCAGGGATTATGAACTATGGCTACACCTTC.

This chain links TRBV6-5 with TRBJ2-3; no firm D call. CDR1 is MNHEY, CDR2 SVGAGI, per germline. The V and J ends lost 6 bases and 9 bases respectively, with 10 bases between them. This CDR3 comprises 11 residues. This CDR3 reads CASRHVATQYF. The CDR3 DNA sequence: TGTGCCAGCAGGCACGTAGCAACGCAGTATTTT.

The gene calls are TRBV3-1 (or the pseudogene TRBV3-2) and TRBJ2-5; 9 nucleotides align to TRBD2. This CDR3 has 16 residues. Trimming removed 3 bases from V and 7 bases from J; junction bases left unmatched: 12. Germline CDR1 is LGHDT and CDR2 is YNNKEL (reference sequence). Written as DNA, the CDR3 is TGTGCCAGCAGCCAGATCGCGGGGGGGCCCGAAGGGACCCAGTACTTC. Protein sequence: CASSQIAGGPEGTQYF.

This sequence joins TRBV29-1 and TRBJ1-1, with a weak D call TRBD1 (5 bases). Looked up from germline, CDR1 is SQVTM and CDR2 is ANQGSEA. The V and J ends lost 5 bases and 5 bases respectively, with 9 bases between them. CDR3 length equals 11 residues. The CDR3 DNA reads as TGCAGCGTTTCCGCAGGGACTGAAGCTTTCTTT. This translates into CSVSAGTEAFF.